The 15 T cell receptor beta chains below were found in one sample sequenced in a study of molecular identifiers for immune sequencing clone quantification. One entry per CDR3 protein results from TCRdb running MiXCR on the PCR reads. The sample lists a few hundred thousand distinct CDR3 sequences; roughly a quarter were seen once. The sample comprised naive CD8+ T cells from blood, with Jurkat cell RNA spiked in. This sample's subset: FACS-sorted CD8+CD4-CCR7+CD45RA+ naive T cells. The receptors stem from a human donor in good health. Some libraries in this study had Jurkat cell RNA spiked in.

The V and J genes are TRBV28 and TRBJ2-3; no firm D call. Trimming removed 2 bases at V and 4 bases at J, with 16 bases between. Per the germline V gene, CDR1 is MDHEN and CDR2 is SYDVKM. The CDR3 length is 16 residues. The CDR3 reads CASSLEVHTTSDTQYF. The CDR3 DNA follows: TGTGCCAGCAGTTTAGAGGTTCACACAACATCAGATACGCAGTATTTT.

This rearrangement joins TRBV12-3 or TRBV12-4 to TRBJ2-4; D might be TRBD1 (5 bases). This CDR3 spans 16 amino acids. Trimming stripped 4 bases from V and 8 bases from J, with 21 bases between. The CDR3 coding sequence is TGTGCCAGCAGTTCTCTCGTCCAGGGTCGGTCGGACATTCAGTACTTC. As protein: CASSSLVQGRSDIQYF.

The table lists this clonotype with many counts. V is TRBV27 and J is TRBJ1-5; 7 bases fit TRBD1. Germline V gives CDR1 MNHEY, CDR2 SMNVEV (reference sequence). Trimming took 0 bases from V and 7 from J; bases not matched to a gene: 9. The CDR3 sequence is 16 residues long. The CDR3 region is CASSLSSQGHGQPQHF. The DNA of the CDR3 is TGTGCCAGCAGTTTATCGTCACAGGGGCATGGGCAGCCCCAGCATTTT.

In its sample, this clonotype was seen a few times. The rearrangement uses TRBV4-3 and TRBJ2-7, with 8 bases fitting TRBD1. Germline V gene lookup returns CDR1 LGHNA and CDR2 YSLEER. The trim removed 0 bases at V and 7 bases at J, leaving 14 bases unmatched. This CDR3 has 17 amino acids. CDR3 region: CASSQEGLGTGPLEQYF. CDR3 coding DNA: TGCGCCAGCAGCCAAGAGGGACTCGGGACAGGACCCTTGGAGCAGTACTTC.

The J gene is TRBJ2-3, the V gene TRBV2; D is unclear. The CDR3 is made up of 14 amino acids. V was pared by 0 bases and J by 0 bases, with 4 bases between. Per the germline V gene, CDR1 is SNHLY and CDR2 is FYNNEI. The CDR3 reads CASSEAGSTDTQYF. The DNA of the CDR3 is TGTGCCAGCAGTGAAGCTGGTAGCACAGATACGCAGTATTTT.

This clonotype was seen repeatedly, ten times or more. V is TRBV4-3 and J is TRBJ2-7, with 8 bases matching TRBD1. J gave up 3 bases and V 1 base, and 8 bases lay outside the gene matches. Germline V gene data show CDR1 as LGHNA and CDR2 as YSLEER. The CDR3 sequence is 16 residues long. CDR3 coding DNA: TGCGCCAGCAGCCAAGCCTGGACAGGGTTTGGCTACGAGCAGTACTTC. Translation: CASSQAWTGFGYEQYF.

This clonotype was recorded many times. This chain connects TRBV24-1 to TRBJ2-2; perhaps D is TRBD1 or TRBD2 (5 bases each). CDR3 length equals 15 residues. The germline gives CDR1 KGHDR, CDR2 SFDVKD. V was shortened by 4 bases and J by 0 bases, with 8 bases between the two germline ends. The CDR3 here is CATSDGTTNTGELFF. Here the CDR3 DNA reads TGTGCCACCAGTGACGGGACGACGAACACCGGGGAGCTGTTTTTT.

The chain uses TRBV7-9 and TRBJ2-2, with D maybe TRBD1 (5 bases). CDR1 and CDR2 from the germline V gene are SEHNR and FQNEAQ (reference sequence). Trimming removed 3 bases at V and 6 bases at J, with 11 bases between. This CDR3 spans 14 amino acids. The CDR3 here is CASSFRELAGELFF. DNA of the CDR3: TGTGCCAGCAGCTTCAGGGAATTGGCCGGGGAGCTGTTTTTT. Together with reference TRBV7-9 and TRBJ2-2, the CDR3 gives the full variable domain: DTGVSQNPRHKITKRGQNVTFRCDPISEHNRLYWYRQTLGQGPEFLTYFQNEAQLEKSRLLSDRFSAERPKGSFSTLEIQRTEQGDSAMYLCASSFRELAGELFFGEGSRLTVL.

In regard to this clonotype: This may arise from a read error, as a much more abundant clone is one base away. CDR3 sequence reads: CSALSLSSNEQYF. CDR3 nucleotide sequence: TGCAGTGCCCTATCCCTATCCTCCAACGAGCAGTACTTC. The V call is TRBV20-1, the J call TRBJ2-7, with D unresolved. Germline loops: CDR1 DFQATT, CDR2 SNEGSKA (reference sequence). The CDR3 length is 13 residues.

As to this clonotype: This may be a read error, as it is one base from a much larger clone. The V call is TRBV6-5, the J call TRBJ2-5; maybe TRBD2 (6 bases). CDR1 MNHEY and CDR2 SVGAGI come from the germline V gene. This CDR3 region has 17 residues. The CDR3 sequence is CTSSIAGTRRGQETQYF. CDR3 nucleotide sequence: TGTACCAGCAGCATCGCCGGGACCCGGAGGGGCCAAGAGACCCAGTACTTC.

Regarding this clonotype: A much larger clone lies a single base off, so this may be a read error. The chain employs TRBV7-9 and TRBJ2-5, with 11 nucleotides matching TRBD1. This CDR3 is built from 16 residues. Germline lookup yields CDR1 SEHNR and CDR2 FQNEAQ (reference sequence). Written as DNA, the CDR3 is TGTGCCACCAGCGTGGACAGGGGGCAAGGGGAAGAGACCCAGTACTTC. Translated, it gives CATSVDRGQGEETQYF.

This clonotype was counted once. The gene calls are TRBV5-1 and TRBJ2-3, with TRBD2 as a possible D gene (5 bases). Germline loops: CDR1 SGHRS, CDR2 YFSETQ. The CDR3 runs 15 residues. V lost 0 bases to trimming and J lost 0 bases, with 8 bases between them. The CDR3 DNA reads TGCGCCAGCAGCTTGGCAGCGGTGAGCACAGATACGCAGTATTTT. Encoded protein: CASSLAAVSTDTQYF.

This clonotype has a handful of counts. The chain uses TRBV7-2 and TRBJ2-3, with 15 bases matching TRBD2. J was trimmed by 2 bases and V by 4 bases; bases with no gene match: 4. CDR1 and CDR2 (germline): SGHTA, FQGNSA. The CDR3 runs to 17 residues. Here the CDR3 DNA reads TGTGCCAGCAGCTGGGGACTAGCGGGAGGAACCACAGATACGCAGTATTTT. It is translated as CASSWGLAGGTTDTQYF.

This clonotype showed up just a few times. V and J are TRBV12-3 or TRBV12-4 and TRBJ1-1; 11 nucleotides match TRBD1. This CDR3 is built from 16 residues. The ends lost 6 bases at V and 1 base at J; junction bases unmatched: 7. The CDR3 DNA sequence: TGTGCCAGCAGCCAGTCCGGACAGGGGGCGAACACTGAAGCTTTCTTT. This translates into CASSQSGQGANTEAFF.

This clonotype has more than one count but fewer than ten. The V and J genes are TRBV27 and TRBJ2-7, with D possibly being TRBD2 (7 bases). Trimming stripped 6 bases from V and 6 bases from J, with 18 bases between. The CDR3 has 14 residues. Germline V gives CDR1 MNHEY, CDR2 SMNVEV (reference sequence). CDR3 sequence: CASSHRGEGFEQYF. As DNA, the CDR3 is TGTGCCAGCAGCCATAGGGGGGAGGGGTTCGAGCAGTACTTC.